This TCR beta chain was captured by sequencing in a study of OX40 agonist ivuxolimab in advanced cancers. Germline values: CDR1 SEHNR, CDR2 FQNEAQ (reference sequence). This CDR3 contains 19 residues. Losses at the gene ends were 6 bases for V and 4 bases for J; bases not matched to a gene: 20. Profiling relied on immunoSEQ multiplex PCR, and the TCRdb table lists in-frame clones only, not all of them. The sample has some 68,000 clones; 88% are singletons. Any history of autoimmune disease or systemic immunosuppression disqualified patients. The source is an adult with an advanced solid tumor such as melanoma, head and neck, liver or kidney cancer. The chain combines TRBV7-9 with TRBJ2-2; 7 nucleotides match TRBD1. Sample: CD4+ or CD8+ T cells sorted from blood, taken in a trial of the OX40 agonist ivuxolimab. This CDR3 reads CASRAYRGAVTGPTGELFF. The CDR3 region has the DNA TGTGCCAGCAGAGCTTATCGGGGAGCGGTGACAGGGCCCACCGGGGAGCTGTTTTTT.